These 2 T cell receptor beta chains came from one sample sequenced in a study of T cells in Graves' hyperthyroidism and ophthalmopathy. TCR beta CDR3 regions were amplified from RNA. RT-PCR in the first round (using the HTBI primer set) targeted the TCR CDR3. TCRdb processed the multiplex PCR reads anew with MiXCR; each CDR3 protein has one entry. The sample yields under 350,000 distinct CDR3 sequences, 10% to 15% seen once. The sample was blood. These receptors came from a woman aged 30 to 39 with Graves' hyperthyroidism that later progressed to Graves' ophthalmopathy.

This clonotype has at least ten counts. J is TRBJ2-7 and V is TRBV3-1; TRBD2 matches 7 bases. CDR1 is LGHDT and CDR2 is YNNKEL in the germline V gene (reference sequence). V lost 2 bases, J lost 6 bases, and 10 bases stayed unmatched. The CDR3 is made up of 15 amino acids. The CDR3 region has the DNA TGTGCCAGCAGCCAATCTGTGGGCCGCGGGAGCGAGCAGTACTTC. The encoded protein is CASSQSVGRGSEQYF.

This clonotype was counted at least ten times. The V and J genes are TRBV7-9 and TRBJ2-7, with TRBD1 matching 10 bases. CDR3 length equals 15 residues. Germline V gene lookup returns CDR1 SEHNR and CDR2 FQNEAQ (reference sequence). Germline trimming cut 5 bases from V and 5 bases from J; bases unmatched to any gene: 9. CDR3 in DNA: TGTGCCAGCAGCCCGCGGACAGGGGGAGGGAACGAGCAGTACTTC. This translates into CASSPRTGGGNEQYF.